The 18 T cell receptor beta chains presented below share a single source sample, sequenced in a study of regulatory T cells in long-lasting Graves disease. Time point denoted: persistent/refractory GD, antithyroid drugs over 5 years with positive TRAb. From PBMCs, RNA was extracted and then used to make the TCR library. TCR beta libraries were built with iRepertoire HTBI primers and Arm-PCR of CDR3 regions. TCRdb passed the multiplex PCR reads through MiXCR, listing each CDR3 protein once. The sample has about 660,000 distinct CDR3 sequences; about 32% are singletons. The sample here was peripheral blood mononuclear cells (PBMCs), taken when the disease was refractory, from a patient treated with antithyroid drugs. The receptors were gathered from a female donor with Graves disease.

The chain links TRBV30 to TRBJ2-5; D is possibly TRBD1 (6 bases). CDR1 GTSNPN and CDR2 SVGIG come from the germline V gene (reference sequence). Trimming took 4 bases from V and 2 from J, leaving 8 bases between them. The CDR3 is made up of 12 amino acids. The CDR3 region is CAWNRGQETQYF. The CDR3 region has the DNA TGTGCCTGGAATAGGGGGCAAGAGACCCAGTACTTC. Drawing the rest from reference TRBV30 and TRBJ2-5, the complete variable domain is SQTIHQWPATLVQPVGSPLSLECTVEGTSNPNLYWYRQAAGRGLQLLFYSVGIGQISSEVPQNLSASRPQDRQFILSSKKLLLSDSGFYLCAWNRGQETQYFGPGTRLLVL.

This clonotype was detected many times. This may stem from a read error, because a much larger clone lies one nucleotide away. The rearrangement links TRBV28 to TRBJ1-2; unclear D gene. V was trimmed by 3 bases and J by 3 bases, leaving 2 bases between them. CDR1 is MDHEN, CDR2 SYDVKM, per germline. The CDR3 length is 11 residues. The CDR3 coding sequence is TGTGCCAGCAGTTTCGACTATGGCTACACCTTC. This encodes CASSFDYGYTF.

The chain has TRBV7-9 and TRBJ1-4; D remains unclear. Germline values: CDR1 SEHNR, CDR2 FQNEAQ (reference sequence). With 5 bases removed from V and 10 bases from J, the gap between germline ends came to 14 bases. The CDR3 is made up of 13 amino acids. The CDR3 coding sequence is TGTGCCAGCAGCCAGAAAATGGATGGAAAACTGTTTTTT. Encoded protein: CASSQKMDGKLFF.

V is TRBV7-2 and J is TRBJ1-2; D is ambiguous. The CDR3 runs to 16 residues. Germline V gene data show CDR1 as SGHTA and CDR2 as FQGNSA. V gave up 1 base and J gave up 6 bases, with 18 bases separating them. CDR3 DNA sequence: TGTGCCAGCAGCTTAGGAGCTTATAGGGCGGAAGATGGCTACACCTTC. It translates to CASSLGAYRAEDGYTF. Drawing the rest from reference TRBV7-2 and TRBJ1-2, the complete variable domain is GAGVSQSPSNKVTEKGKDVELRCDPISGHTALYWYRQSLGQGLEFLIYFQGNSAPDKSGLPSDRFSAERTGGSVSTLTIQRTQQEDSAVYLCASSLGAYRAEDGYTFGSGTRLTVV.

The chain combines TRBV11-2 with TRBJ2-4, with TRBD2 matching over 15 bases. Trimming removed 4 bases from V and 2 bases from J; junction bases left unmatched: 3. CDR1 is SGHAT and CDR2 is FQNNGV in the germline V gene. This CDR3 has 17 amino acids. CDR3 in amino acids: CASSSGLAGGPKNIQYF. The CDR3 bases are TGTGCCAGCAGCTCCGGACTAGCGGGAGGGCCCAAAAACATTCAGTACTTC.

This chain connects TRBV27 to TRBJ1-2; 9 nucleotides agree with TRBD1. After removal of 6 bases from V and 6 bases from J, the junction contained 11 bases not matched to a gene. Germline loops: CDR1 MNHEY, CDR2 SMNVEV (reference sequence). The CDR3 extends over 15 amino acids. CDR3 sequence: CASSPIDRGLDGYTF. The CDR3 DNA reads as TGTGCCAGCAGCCCAATAGACAGGGGGTTGGATGGCTACACCTTC.

In this sample, this clonotype turned up many times. This chain uses TRBV2 with TRBJ2-2; a weak D match, TRBD2 (7 bases). V lost 4 bases, J lost 4 bases, and 13 bases lay in between. Germline CDR1 SNHLY, CDR2 FYNNEI. The CDR3 totals 15 residues. CDR3 protein: CASSVGGLGTGELFF. CDR3 sequence (DNA): TGTGCCAGCAGTGTCGGGGGGCTAGGCACCGGGGAGCTGTTTTTT.

This clonotype was observed a few times. V is TRBV6-5 and J is TRBJ2-7; 10 bases align to TRBD1. The CDR3 length is 16 residues. Losses at the gene ends were 4 bases for V and 0 bases for J; bases not matched to a gene: 6. Germline CDR1 and CDR2: MNHEY and SVGAGI. The CDR3 spells CASSSPGQGFSYEQYF. The DNA for the CDR3 is TGTGCCAGCAGTTCACCGGGACAGGGGTTCTCCTACGAGCAGTACTTC.

This clonotype was observed a few times. V is TRBV29-1 and J is TRBJ1-2; the match to TRBD1 covers 8 bases. The CDR3 loop spans 14 amino acids. Germline trimming cut 0 bases from V and 2 bases from J; bases unmatched to any gene: 2. Germline lookup yields CDR1 SQVTM and CDR2 ANQGSEA. In DNA, the CDR3 is TGCAGCGTTGAAGACGGACAGGGAAACTATGGCTACACCTTC. Translated: CSVEDGQGNYGYTF.

The rearrangement uses TRBV12-3 or TRBV12-4 and TRBJ1-2, with a possible D match to TRBD1 (5 bases). CDR3 length equals 13 residues. Trimming shortened V by 5 bases and J by 8 bases, and 15 bases separated the two germline ends. DNA of the CDR3: TGTGCCAGCAGTCCGTTTGGGGGAGTAGGCTACACCTTC. Protein product: CASSPFGGVGYTF.

This clonotype was seen at least ten times. The genes are TRBV27 and TRBJ2-7; TRBD2 aligns across 7 bases. From germline, CDR1 is MNHEY and CDR2 SMNVEV (reference sequence). The J segment lost 4 bases and the V segment lost 3 bases, leaving 9 bases of the junction unmatched. The CDR3 spans 15 residues. CDR3 sequence: CASSFASGKQYEQYF. CDR3 nucleotides: TGTGCCAGCAGTTTTGCTAGCGGAAAACAATACGAGCAGTACTTC.

The V and J genes are TRBV7-9 and TRBJ1-1; D is ambiguous. V lost 5 bases and J lost 6, with 10 bases in between. The CDR3 has 12 residues. Germline V gene sequence: CDR1 SEHNR, CDR2 FQNEAQ (reference sequence). Written as DNA, the CDR3 is TGTGCCAGCAGCCAACGCCCCGCTGAAGCTTTCTTT. The encoded protein is CASSQRPAEAFF.

The chain carries TRBV29-1 and TRBJ1-1; D is ambiguous. V lost 6 bases and J lost 5, with 7 bases in between. Germline V gene data show CDR1 as SQVTM and CDR2 as ANQGSEA. The CDR3 runs 10 residues. CDR3: CSVEKTEAFF. DNA for the CDR3: TGCAGCGTCGAAAAGACTGAAGCTTTCTTT.

This chain uses TRBV28 with TRBJ1-1; no clear D. Germline V gene lookup returns CDR1 MDHEN and CDR2 SYDVKM. CDR3 length equals 15 residues. Trimming removed 6 bases at V and 0 bases at J, with 14 bases between. CDR3 residues: CASSPIAGLNTEAFF. The CDR3 DNA reads TGTGCCAGCAGCCCCATCGCGGGCCTGAACACTGAAGCTTTCTTT.

The chain links TRBV12-3 or TRBV12-4 to TRBJ2-7; D perhaps matches TRBD2 (5 bases). Trimming stripped 8 bases from V and 0 bases from J, with 14 bases between. The CDR3 consists of 14 residues. The CDR3 DNA follows: TGTGCCAGCTGCTCCGGAGGCAGCTCCTACGAGCAGTACTTC. As protein: CASCSGGSSYEQYF.

A remark on this clonotype: The junction does not match germline at one end; this may be a read error. V gene TRBV6-1 combines with J gene TRBJ2-5, with 10 bases aligning to TRBD2. CDR3 length: 15 amino acids. The germline V gene encodes CDR1 MNHNS and CDR2 SASEGT. In DNA form, the CDR3 reads TGTGCCAGCAGTGAACGCCTAGCGGGAGCCTCAGTTGTGAGGTTC. Protein product: CASSERLAGASVVRF.

The gene calls are TRBV29-1 and TRBJ2-6; D is uncertain. The CDR3 is 13 amino acids. The germline V gene encodes CDR1 SQVTM and CDR2 ANQGSEA. Trimming took 5 bases from V and 0 from J, leaving 5 bases between them. Here the CDR3 DNA reads TGCAGCGTTTTCGTCTCTGGGGCCAACGTCCTGACTTTC. It codes for CSVFVSGANVLTF.

This clonotype has ten or more counts. This chain connects TRBV6-2 or TRBV6-3 to TRBJ1-1, with 7 bases aligning to TRBD1. From germline, CDR1 is MNHEY and CDR2 SVGEGT. Trimming took 2 bases from V and 0 from J; bases not matched to a gene: 6. CDR3 length: 16 residues. The CDR3: CASSYGQVPMNTEAFF. In DNA form, the CDR3 reads TGTGCCAGCAGTTACGGACAGGTACCCATGAACACTGAAGCTTTCTTT.